These 28 T cell receptor beta chains came from one sample sequenced in a study of OX40 agonist ivuxolimab in advanced cancers. Profiled with immunoSEQ multiplex PCR; TCRdb holds only in-frame clones, not every one. This table holds over 80,000 clones, 90% to 95% found once. This sample comprised CD4+ or CD8+ T cells sorted from blood, obtained in a trial of the OX40 agonist ivuxolimab. The receptors originated from an adult with an advanced solid tumor such as melanoma, head and neck, liver or kidney cancer.

This clone has only one observation. J is TRBJ2-1 and V is TRBV6-1; TRBD2 agrees at 11 bases. Germline CDR1 and CDR2: MNHNS and SASEGT. V trimming: 5 bases; J trimming: 2 bases; junction bases outside the gene matches: 2. The CDR3 is 15 amino acids. CDR3 coding DNA: TGTGCCAGCAGTTTAGCGGGAGGGGCCTACAATGAGCAGTTCTTC. Protein sequence: CASSLAGGAYNEQFF.

The J gene is TRBJ2-5, the V gene TRBV5-1, with D perhaps matching TRBD2 (6 bases). CDR1 and CDR2 (germline): SGHRS, YFSETQ. V dropped 3 bases and J dropped 5 bases, with 11 bases sitting between them. This CDR3 comprises 13 residues. CDR3 loop: CASSSGGSETQYF. The CDR3 DNA sequence: TGCGCCAGCAGCTCCGGGGGTAGTGAGACCCAGTACTTC.

The chain is built from TRBV30 and TRBJ1-1; D is ambiguous. With 3 bases removed from V and 0 bases from J, the gap between germline ends came to 5 bases. Germline lookup yields CDR1 GTSNPN and CDR2 SVGIG (reference sequence). The CDR3 runs 12 residues. In DNA form, the CDR3 reads TGTGCCTGGAGGGCTATGAACACTGAAGCTTTCTTT. It yields the protein CAWRAMNTEAFF.

The rearrangement uses TRBV13 and TRBJ2-3, with 13 bases lining up with TRBD2. Germline CDR1 reads PRHDT; CDR2 reads FYEKMQ (reference sequence). The length of the CDR3 is 18 residues. V gave up 4 bases and J gave up 2 bases; unmatched junction bases: 9. CDR3: CASSSLGTSGNPTDTQYF. In DNA, the CDR3 is TGTGCCAGCAGCTCCCTCGGGACTAGCGGGAACCCCACAGATACGCAGTATTTT.

The V call is TRBV19, the J call TRBJ2-7, with D tentatively TRBD1 (6 bases). Germline CDR1 is LNHDA and CDR2 is SQIVND (reference sequence). The CDR3 sequence is 14 residues long. V was shortened by 5 bases and J by 4 bases, with 15 bases between the two germline ends. As DNA, the CDR3 is TGTGCCAGTAGTTTCCGGGACACTAGGTACGAGCAGTACTTC. Its translation: CASSFRDTRYEQYF.

The gene calls are TRBV5-1 and TRBJ1-2; 8 nucleotides agree with TRBD1. The CDR3 spans 15 residues. The V and J ends lost 0 bases and 2 bases, in that order; junction bases with no gene match: 3. The germline CDR1 and CDR2 sequences are SGHRS and YFSETQ. CDR3: CASSLGDRSNYGYTF. CDR3 coding DNA: TGCGCCAGCAGCTTGGGGGACAGGTCAAACTATGGCTACACCTTC.

The chain carries TRBV28 and TRBJ1-2; 9 positions match TRBD1. The CDR3 sequence is 15 residues long. Germline lookup yields CDR1 MDHEN and CDR2 SYDVKM. V was pared by 6 bases and J by 4 bases, with 9 bases of the junction left unmatched. DNA of the CDR3: TGTGCCAGCAGGATGACACAGGGGGCAGGCTATGGCTACACCTTC. Protein product: CASRMTQGAGYGYTF.

The chain carries TRBV29-1 and TRBJ1-2, with D hard to call. The CDR3 is 12 residues long. V gave up 8 bases and J gave up 2 bases, with 12 bases separating them. CDR1 is SQVTM, CDR2 ANQGSEA, per germline. The DNA for the CDR3 is TGCAGCACCTGGACGGCAAACTATGGCTACACCTTC. Translation: CSTWTANYGYTF.

The rearrangement links TRBV28 to TRBJ1-4, with 7 bases identical to TRBD1. The ends lost 8 bases at V and 3 bases at J; junction bases unmatched: 3. The CDR3 is made up of 13 amino acids. The germline V gene encodes CDR1 MDHEN and CDR2 SYDVKM. The CDR3 bases are TGTGCCAGCCGGACAGGCTCTAATGAAAAACTGTTTTTT. Amino acids: CASRTGSNEKLFF.

The chain uses TRBV11-3 and TRBJ2-7; D not certain. Germline CDR1 SGHNT, CDR2 YENEEA. Trimming removed 0 bases from V and 2 bases from J, with 11 bases in between. The CDR3 is 15 amino acids. CDR3 loop: CASSLEGHLTYEQYF. CDR3 in DNA: TGTGCCAGCAGCTTAGAGGGCCACTTAACCTACGAGCAGTACTTC.

As for this clone: Other DNA sequences in this specimen translate into the identical CDR3. The rearrangement links TRBV19 to TRBJ1-5; no definite D call. V shed 3 bases and J shed 1 base, with 4 bases lying between them. CDR3 size: 13 residues. CDR1 and CDR2 (germline): LNHDA, SQIVND (reference sequence). The CDR3 sequence is CASSIPSNQPQHF. The CDR3 DNA sequence: TGTGCCAGTAGTATTCCAAGCAATCAGCCCCAGCATTTT. Using reference TRBV19 and TRBJ1-5 for the parts outside the CDR3, the full variable domain is DGGITQSPKYLFRKEGQNVTLSCEQNLNHDAMYWYRQDPGQGLRLIYYSQIVNDFQKGDIAEGYSVSREKKESFPLTVTSAQKNPTAFYLCASSIPSNQPQHFGDGTRLSIL.

The chain uses TRBV2 and TRBJ2-7; 12 bases agree with TRBD2. The CDR3 has 14 amino acids. Looked up from germline, CDR1 is SNHLY and CDR2 is FYNNEI. The V and J ends lost 5 bases and 6 bases, in that order; junction bases with no gene match: 5. The CDR3 sequence is CASSTSGRTAEQYF. CDR3 nucleotides: TGTGCCAGCAGTACTAGCGGGAGGACGGCCGAGCAGTACTTC.

This chain links TRBV27 with TRBJ2-5, with 9 positions matching TRBD2. CDR1 is MNHEY, CDR2 SMNVEV, per germline (reference sequence). The CDR3 is 15 residues long. V was clipped by 5 bases and J by 10 bases; unmatched bases: 14. CDR3 DNA: TGTGCCAGCAGTCCCCTAGCGGGAACGAGTGGAGGCCAGTACTTC. Translating gives CASSPLAGTSGGQYF.

The count of this clone is one. The rearrangement joins TRBV7-2 to TRBJ2-2, with 9 bases that match TRBD1. With 5 bases clipped from V and 3 bases from J, the junction kept 10 bases outside the gene matches. CDR1 and CDR2 (germline): SGHTA, FQGNSA. This CDR3 is 17 amino acids long. The CDR3 is CASSPRGTGRHTGELFF. The CDR3 coding sequence is TGTGCCAGCAGCCCCCGCGGGACAGGGCGACACACCGGGGAGCTGTTTTTT. The entire variable domain, with the rest obtained from reference TRBV7-2 and TRBJ2-2, is as follows: GAGVSQSPSNKVTEKGKDVELRCDPISGHTALYWYRQSLGQGLEFLIYFQGNSAPDKSGLPSDRFSAERTGGSVSTLTIQRTQQEDSAVYLCASSPRGTGRHTGELFFGEGSRLTVL.

The chain carries TRBV5-1 and TRBJ2-7; 8 bases are shared with TRBD1. Germline loops: CDR1 SGHRS, CDR2 YFSETQ. The ends lost 0 bases at V and 3 bases at J; junction bases unmatched: 5. This CDR3 is built from 15 residues. Written as DNA, the CDR3 is TGCGCCAGCAGCTTGGAGCAGGGGGCGTACTACGAGCAGTACTTC. Amino acid sequence: CASSLEQGAYYEQYF. The full variable domain, rest sourced from reference TRBV5-1 and TRBJ2-7, is KAGVTQTPRYLIKTRGQQVTLSCSPISGHRSVSWYQQTPGQGLQFLFEYFSETQRNKGNFPGRFSGRQFSNSRSEMNVSTLELGDSALYLCASSLEQGAYYEQYFGPGTRLTVT.

V and J are TRBV7-8 and TRBJ1-2; no clear D. The germline CDR1 and CDR2 sequences are SGHVS and FQNEAQ. CDR3 size: 14 residues. The germline V and J ends were trimmed by 1 base and 7 bases, with 13 bases remaining between them. The chain's CDR3 is CASSLEPRWGGYTF. CDR3 coding DNA: TGTGCCAGCAGCTTAGAACCTCGTTGGGGTGGCTACACCTTC.

The chain combines TRBV7-9 with TRBJ2-5; D is unclear. V was shortened by 0 bases and J by 0 bases, with 14 bases between the two germline ends. This CDR3 comprises 17 residues. Germline values: CDR1 SEHNR, CDR2 FQNEAQ (reference sequence). CDR3 sequence (DNA): TGTGCCAGCAGCTTAGCCGTGGACCACACGTACCAAGAGACCCAGTACTTC. Translated, it gives CASSLAVDHTYQETQYF.

The chain employs TRBV9 and TRBJ2-1; D is undetermined. Trimming stripped 2 bases from V and 4 bases from J, with 10 bases between. The CDR3 has 14 residues. CDR1 and CDR2 (germline): SGDLS, YYNGEE. The CDR3 loop reads CASSVTSGYNEQFF. CDR3 DNA sequence: TGTGCCAGCAGCGTGACCTCCGGGTACAATGAGCAGTTCTTC.

The CDR3 nucleotides read TGTGCCACCAGCAGAGCCCCCAAGACCCAGTACTTC. Translation gives CATSRAPKTQYF. This chain connects TRBV15 to TRBJ2-5; no reliable D call. Deletions cut 1 base from V and 6 bases from J, with 6 bases between. From germline, CDR1 is LNHNV and CDR2 YYDKDF (reference sequence). The CDR3 runs 12 residues.

The genes are TRBV19 and TRBJ2-3; D is uncertain. The CDR3 contains 13 residues. V was clipped by 8 bases and J by 6 bases, with 15 bases between them. CDR1 and CDR2 from the germline V gene are LNHDA and SQIVND (reference sequence). DNA for the CDR3: TGTGCCAGTGCCGTACAGCTGAGGGATACGCAGTATTTT. Its protein product is CASAVQLRDTQYF.

This clone was counted a few times. The V call is TRBV5-4, the J call TRBJ2-1; D is unresolved. V was shortened by 1 base and J by 5 bases, with 10 bases between the two germline ends. The CDR3 has 14 residues. Germline lookup yields CDR1 SGHNT and CDR2 YYREEE (reference sequence). The CDR3 sequence is CASSLYRVNNEQFF. The CDR3, as DNA: TGTGCCAGCAGCTTGTATCGGGTTAACAATGAGCAGTTCTTC. Based on the CDR3 plus reference TRBV5-4 and TRBJ2-1, the full variable domain is ETGVTQSPTHLIKTRGQQVTLRCSSQSGHNTVSWYQQALGQGPQFIFQYYREEENGRGNFPPRFSGLQFPNYSSELNVNALELDDSALYLCASSLYRVNNEQFFGPGTRLTVL.

This clone was detected only once. The chain links TRBV19 to TRBJ2-7, with D perhaps matching TRBD2 (5 bases). Trimming shortened V by 3 bases and J by 2 bases, and 11 bases separated the two germline ends. The germline V gene has CDR1 LNHDA and CDR2 SQIVND (reference sequence). The CDR3 is made up of 14 amino acids. The CDR3 DNA reads TGTGCCAGTAGTATGGAGGCAGGCACCTACGAGCAGTACTTC. It codes for CASSMEAGTYEQYF.

The genes are TRBV5-1 and TRBJ2-7; D call uncertain. Germline-derived CDR1 and CDR2 are SGHRS and YFSETQ. The V and J ends lost 0 bases and 6 bases respectively, with 16 bases between them. The CDR3 is 15 amino acids. CDR3 in amino acids: CASSLEGKGYAEQYF. The CDR3, as DNA: TGCGCCAGCAGCTTGGAAGGGAAGGGCTACGCCGAGCAGTACTTC.

This clone was seen more than once but under ten times. This chain links TRBV6-5 with TRBJ1-1, with D perhaps TRBD1 (5 bases). Looked up from germline, CDR1 is MNHEY and CDR2 is SVGAGI. This CDR3 is built from 14 residues. V was cut by 0 bases and J by 11 bases, with 16 bases left in between. The CDR3 loop reads CASSYSNQGGAAFF. In DNA, the CDR3 is TGTGCCAGCAGTTACTCGAATCAGGGAGGGGCGGCTTTCTTT.

The chain has TRBV28 and TRBJ2-7; tentative D call: TRBD1 (6 bases). This CDR3 has 13 residues. V was trimmed by 7 bases and J by 0 bases, leaving 10 bases between them. Per germline, CDR1 MDHEN and CDR2 SYDVKM. As DNA, the CDR3 is TGTGCCAGCAACGCAGGGGACTCCTACGAGCAGTACTTC. This codes for CASNAGDSYEQYF.

The rearrangement links TRBV28 to TRBJ2-7; 7 bases agree with TRBD1. This CDR3 region has 12 residues. Looked up from germline, CDR1 is MDHEN and CDR2 is SYDVKM. V gave up 4 bases and J gave up 12 bases; unmatched junction bases: 9. The CDR3 DNA follows: TGTGCCAGCAGTTCCTACAGGGGTCGGCTGTACTTC. It is translated as CASSSYRGRLYF.

The chain has TRBV29-1 and TRBJ1-2, with D possibly TRBD1 on 5 matching bases. The germline V gene has CDR1 SQVTM and CDR2 ANQGSEA. The CDR3 has 13 residues. Trimming left V 5 bases short and J 2 bases short, with 12 bases between. This CDR3 reads CSVLGEANYGYTF. The CDR3 DNA sequence: TGCAGCGTTCTAGGGGAGGCCAACTATGGCTACACCTTC.

The CDR3 protein is CAWSPGTGGYTF. The CDR3, as DNA: TGTGCCTGGAGCCCAGGTACCGGTGGCTACACCTTC. The V call is TRBV30, the J call TRBJ1-2; unclear D gene. The V gene's germline CDR1 is GTSNPN and CDR2 SVGIG (reference sequence). The CDR3 spans 12 residues. V was pared by 3 bases and J by 7 bases, with 12 bases between.